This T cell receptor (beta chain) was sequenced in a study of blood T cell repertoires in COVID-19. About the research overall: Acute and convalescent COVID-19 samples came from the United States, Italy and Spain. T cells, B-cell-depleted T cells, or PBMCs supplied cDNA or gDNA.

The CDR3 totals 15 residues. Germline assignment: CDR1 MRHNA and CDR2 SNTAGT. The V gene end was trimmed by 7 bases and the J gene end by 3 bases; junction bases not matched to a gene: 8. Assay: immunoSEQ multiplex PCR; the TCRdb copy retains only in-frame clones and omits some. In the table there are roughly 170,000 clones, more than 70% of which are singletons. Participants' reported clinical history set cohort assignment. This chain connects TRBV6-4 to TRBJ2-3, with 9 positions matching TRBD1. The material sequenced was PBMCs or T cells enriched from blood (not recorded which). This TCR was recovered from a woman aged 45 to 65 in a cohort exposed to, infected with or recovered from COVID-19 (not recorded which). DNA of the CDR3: TGTGCCAGCAAATTCGACGGGACAGGGACAGATACGCAGTATTTT. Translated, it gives CASKFDGTGTDTQYF.